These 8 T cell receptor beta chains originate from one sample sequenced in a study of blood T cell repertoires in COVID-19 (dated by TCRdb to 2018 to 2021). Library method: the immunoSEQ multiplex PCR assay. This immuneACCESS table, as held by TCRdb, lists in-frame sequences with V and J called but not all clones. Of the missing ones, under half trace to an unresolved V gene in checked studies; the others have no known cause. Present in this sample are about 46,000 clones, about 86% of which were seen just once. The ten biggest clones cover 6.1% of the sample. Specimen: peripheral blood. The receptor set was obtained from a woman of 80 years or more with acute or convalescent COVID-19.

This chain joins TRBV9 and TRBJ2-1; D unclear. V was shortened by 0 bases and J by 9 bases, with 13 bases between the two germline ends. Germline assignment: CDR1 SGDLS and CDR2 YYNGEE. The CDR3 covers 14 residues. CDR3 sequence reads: CASSVVVIGGEQFF. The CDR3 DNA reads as TGTGCCAGCAGCGTAGTAGTCATCGGCGGTGAGCAGTTCTTC.

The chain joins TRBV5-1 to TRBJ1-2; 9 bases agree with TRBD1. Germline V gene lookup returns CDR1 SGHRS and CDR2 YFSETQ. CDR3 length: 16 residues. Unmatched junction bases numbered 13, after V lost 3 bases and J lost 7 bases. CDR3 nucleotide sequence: TGCGCCAGCAGCTGGGGAGGGACAGGGCAACCCCCTGGCTACACCTTC. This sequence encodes CASSWGGTGQPPGYTF.

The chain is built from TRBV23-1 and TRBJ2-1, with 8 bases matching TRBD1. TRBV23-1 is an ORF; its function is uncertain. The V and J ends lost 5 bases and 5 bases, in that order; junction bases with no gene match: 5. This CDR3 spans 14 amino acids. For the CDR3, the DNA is TGCGCCAGCAGTTATACAGGGGGTGACAATGAGCAGTTCTTC. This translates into CASSYTGGDNEQFF.

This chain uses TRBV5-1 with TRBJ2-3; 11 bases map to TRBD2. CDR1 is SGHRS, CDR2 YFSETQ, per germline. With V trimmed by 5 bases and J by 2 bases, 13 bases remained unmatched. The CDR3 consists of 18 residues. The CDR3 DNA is TGCGCCAGCAGTCGTAATCTTTTACTAGCGGGGGACACAGATACGCAGTATTTT. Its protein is CASSRNLLLAGDTDTQYF.

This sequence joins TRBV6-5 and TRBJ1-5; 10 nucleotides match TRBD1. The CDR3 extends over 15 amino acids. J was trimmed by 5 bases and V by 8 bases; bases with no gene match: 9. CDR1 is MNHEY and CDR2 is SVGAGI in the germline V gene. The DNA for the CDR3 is TGTGCCAGCCGTCCTATTGGGACAGGGGATCAGCCCCAGCATTTT. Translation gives CASRPIGTGDQPQHF.

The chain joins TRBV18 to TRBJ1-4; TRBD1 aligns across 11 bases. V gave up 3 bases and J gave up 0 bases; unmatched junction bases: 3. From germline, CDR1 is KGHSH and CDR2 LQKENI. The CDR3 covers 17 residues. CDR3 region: CASSPGQGESTNEKLFF. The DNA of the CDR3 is TGTGCCAGCTCACCGGGACAGGGGGAATCAACTAATGAAAAACTGTTTTTT.

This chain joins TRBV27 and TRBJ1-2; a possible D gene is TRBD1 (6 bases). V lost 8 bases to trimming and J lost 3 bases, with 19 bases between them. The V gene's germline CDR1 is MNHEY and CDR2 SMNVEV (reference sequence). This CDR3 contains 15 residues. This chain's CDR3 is CASGTLGQSYYGYTF. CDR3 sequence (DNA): TGTGCCAGCGGGACACTTGGACAGTCTTACTATGGCTACACCTTC.

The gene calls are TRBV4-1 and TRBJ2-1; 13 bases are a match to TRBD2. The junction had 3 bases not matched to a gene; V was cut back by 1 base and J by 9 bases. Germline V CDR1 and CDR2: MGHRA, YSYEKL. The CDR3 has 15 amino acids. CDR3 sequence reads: CASSQAGLAGSEQFF. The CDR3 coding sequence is TGCGCCAGCAGCCAAGCGGGACTAGCGGGGTCTGAGCAGTTCTTC.